These T cell receptor beta chains were read from a single sample in a study of cytomegalovirus exposure and HLA in healthy donors. Assay: immunoSEQ multiplex PCR; the TCRdb copy retains only in-frame clones and omits some. The table shows under 200,000 clones, with approximately 80% occurring only once. The specimen was PBMCs. The receptors were sampled from a man aged 18 to 35 in good health and CMV-seropositive. Both conserved end residues are part of each CDR3. The D gene is left open where the match is weak. The size field is filled for only some rows; it gives once, few, many or a size class.

>TRBV7-2|.|15|.|TRBJ1-2
CASSFGSVANYGYTF
TGTGCCAGCAGCTTTGGGAGTGTTGCTAACTATGGCTACACCTTC
>TRBV30|TRBD2|14|.|TRBJ2-7
CAWSASGRSDEQYF
TGTGCCTGGAGCGCTAGCGGGAGGTCCGACGAGCAGTACTTC
>TRBV15|TRBD1|15|.|TRBJ1-5
CATSRGQGARQPQHF
TGTGCCACCAGCAGAGGACAGGGGGCAAGGCAGCCCCAGCATTTT
>TRBV30|.|16|.|TRBJ2-3
CAWSTQDRTSTDTQYF
TGTGCCTGGAGTACGCAAGACCGGACTAGCACAGATACGCAGTATTTT
>TRBV6-4|TRBD1|15|.|TRBJ1-2
CASSDSGTGEDGYTF
TGTGCCAGCAGTGACTCTGGGACAGGTGAGGATGGCTACACCTTC
>TRBV7-9|.|14|.|TRBJ2-5
CASSPEAQGETQYF
TGTGCCAGCAGCCCCGAGGCCCAGGGAGAGACCCAGTACTTC
>TRBV21-1|.|15|few|TRBJ1-5
CASSKQGTGYQPQHF
TGTGCCAGCAGCAAACAGGGGACAGGGTATCAGCCCCAGCATTTT
>TRBV9|.|14|.|TRBJ2-7
CASSRGDTLYEQYF
TGTGCCAGCAGCAGAGGGGACACACTCTACGAGCAGTACTTC
>TRBV28|.|12|.|TRBJ2-7
CASRFGGSEQYF
TGTGCCAGCAGGTTCGGAGGGTCCGAGCAGTACTTC
>TRBV5-1|TRBD2|16|.|TRBJ2-6
CASSPTGGSGANVLTF
TGCGCCAGCAGCCCCACGGGAGGGTCTGGGGCCAACGTCCTGACTTTC
>TRBV7-9|.|14|.|TRBJ1-4
CASSFSTPGEKLFF
TGTGCCAGCAGCTTTTCAACCCCGGGTGAAAAACTGTTTTTT
>TRBV2|TRBD1|16|.|TRBJ1-4
CASSWGDRGETEKLFF
TGTGCCAGCAGTTGGGGTGACAGGGGAGAGACTGAAAAACTGTTTTTT
>TRBV28|TRBD1|16|.|TRBJ2-2
CASSLVQGSSTGELFF
TGTGCCAGCAGTTTAGTACAGGGGTCTAGCACCGGGGAGCTGTTTTTT
>TRBV30|TRBD1|13|.|TRBJ2-7
CAWEPGQFYEQYF
TGTGCCTGGGAGCCGGGACAGTTCTACGAGCAGTACTTC
>TRBV29-1|TRBD1|13|.|TRBJ1-2
CSAQGATSYGYTF
TGCAGCGCGCAGGGGGCTACTAGCTATGGCTACACCTTC
>TRBV30|TRBD1|15|.|TRBJ2-7
CAWTTSRGTRDEQYF
TGTGCCTGGACCACCTCCAGGGGGACGAGGGACGAGCAGTACTTC
>TRBV28|.|13|.|TRBJ2-7
CASSPPARYEQYF
TGTGCCAGCAGCCCCCCAGCGCGGTACGAGCAGTACTTC
>TRBV29-1|.|15|.|TRBJ2-3
CSVEEGQPFTDTQYF
TGCAGCGTTGAAGAAGGACAGCCCTTCACAGATACGCAGTATTTT
>TRBV28|.|12|.|TRBJ2-2
CASGEAHGELFF
TGTGCCAGCGGGGAGGCCCACGGGGAGCTGTTTTTT
>TRBV4-1|TRBD2|16|.|TRBJ2-7
CASSALGLAAFYEQYF
TGCGCCAGCAGCGCGTTGGGACTAGCGGCCTTCTACGAGCAGTACTTC
>TRBV5-6|TRBD1|15|few|TRBJ2-7
CASSLMGQGSYEQYF
TGTGCCAGCAGCTTGATGGGACAGGGATCGTACGAGCAGTACTTC
>TRBV2|.|13|.|TRBJ2-7
CASSLASDTKWYF
TGTGCCAGCAGTTTGGCTAGCGACACCAAATGGTACTTC
>TRBV19|TRBD1|15|.|TRBJ2-3
CASSSRTGWTDTQYF
TGTGCCAGTAGTTCTCGGACAGGGTGGACAGATACGCAGTATTTT
>TRBV5-6|TRBD1|14|once|TRBJ1-2
CASSLGGGGGGYTF
TGTGCCAGCAGCTTGGGTGGAGGGGGCGGTGGCTACACCTTC
>TRBV28|TRBD1|15|.|TRBJ1-2
CASRGPGQGSYGYTF
TGTGCCAGCAGAGGCCCGGGACAGGGCTCCTATGGCTACACCTTC
>TRBV5-6|TRBD2|13|.|TRBJ2-1
CASSLLAGEGGFF
TGTGCCAGCAGCTTACTAGCGGGCGAGGGCGGTTTCTTC
>TRBV6-1|.|13|.|TRBJ1-1
CASTREGGTEAFF
TGTGCCAGCACAAGGGAGGGGGGGACTGAAGCTTTCTTT
>TRBV25-1|.|12|few|TRBJ2-2
CASSDLSGELFF
TGTGCCAGCAGTGATCTATCCGGGGAGCTGTTTTTT
>TRBV25-1|.|15|.|TRBJ2-5
CASSDDSTQKETQYF
TGTGCCAGCAGTGATGATTCGACACAGAAAGAGACCCAGTACTTC
>TRBV28|TRBD2|15|.|TRBJ2-5
CASSPPGLGGETQYF
TGTGCCAGCAGCCCACCGGGACTAGGGGGGGAGACCCAGTACTTC
>TRBV9|.|12|.|TRBJ2-2
CASTGMAGELFF
TGTGCCAGCACAGGGATGGCCGGGGAGCTGTTTTTT
>TRBV11-3|TRBD2|16|.|TRBJ2-1
CASSSGLAGPYNEQFF
TGTGCCAGCAGCTCGGGGCTAGCGGGGCCATACAATGAGCAGTTCTTC
>TRBV9|TRBD2|17|.|TRBJ2-2
CASSPQVGLAGTGELFF
TGTGCCAGCAGCCCTCAGGTGGGACTAGCGGGAACCGGGGAGCTGTTTTTT
>TRBV4-3|TRBD1|14|.|TRBJ1-2
CASSPGTGNYGYTF
TGCGCCAGCAGCCCAGGGACAGGGAACTATGGCTACACCTTC
>TRBV7-2|.|16|.|TRBJ1-5
CASSTGQFHSNQPQHF
TGTGCCAGCAGCACCGGACAGTTTCATAGCAATCAGCCCCAGCATTTT
>TRBV7-6|.|15|.|TRBJ2-2
CASSFLHSETGELFF
TGTGCCAGCAGCTTTCTCCACAGTGAAACCGGGGAGCTGTTTTTT
>TRBV6-5|TRBD2|12|.|TRBJ2-1
CASIAGGNEQFF
TGTGCCAGCATTGCGGGAGGCAATGAGCAGTTCTTC
>TRBV27|.|14|.|TRBJ1-2
CASSPQIPGTGYTF
TGTGCCAGCAGTCCCCAGATCCCGGGAACGGGCTACACCTTC
>TRBV5-1|.|13|.|TRBJ2-1
CASSLAGGHEQFF
TGCGCCAGCAGCTTGGCAGGGGGGCATGAGCAGTTCTTC
>TRBV27|TRBD1|15|once|TRBJ1-5
CASRRQGEINQPQHF
TGTGCCAGCAGGCGACAGGGGGAGATCAATCAGCCCCAGCATTTT
>TRBV7-7|TRBD1|15|.|TRBJ1-4
CASSFSRTGEGKLFF
TGTGCCAGCAGCTTCTCTAGGACAGGGGAGGGAAAACTGTTTTTT
>TRBV19|TRBD1|13|.|TRBJ1-2
CASSMGQNDGYTF
TGTGCCAGTAGTATGGGACAGAACGATGGCTACACCTTC
>TRBV2|TRBD2|16|.|TRBJ2-2
CASTRLAGDVTGELFF
TGTGCCAGCACCCGACTAGCGGGAGATGTCACCGGGGAGCTGTTTTTT
>TRBV30|.|14|.|TRBJ2-7
CAWSVQVDSYEQYF
TGTGCCTGGAGTGTACAGGTGGACTCCTACGAGCAGTACTTC
>TRBV6-5|TRBD1|15|.|TRBJ2-5
CASSFDTGAGETQYF
TGTGCCAGCAGTTTTGATACAGGGGCCGGGGAGACCCAGTACTTC
>TRBV11-2|TRBD1|15|.|TRBJ2-7
CASSLLRQGFYEQYF
TGTGCCAGCAGCCTTTTGCGACAGGGATTCTACGAGCAGTACTTC
>TRBV7-2|.|14|few|TRBJ2-7
CASSLGRGSYEQYF
TGTGCCAGCAGCTTAGGTCGGGGCTCCTACGAGCAGTACTTC
>TRBV28|TRBD1|17|.|TRBJ2-1
CASSLSVGTGGLNEQFF
TGTGCCAGCAGTTTATCGGTGGGGACAGGGGGCCTAAATGAGCAGTTCTTC
>TRBV7-3|TRBD2|15|.|TRBJ2-7
CASSLGGSGRGEQYF
TGTGCCAGCAGCTTAGGGGGGAGCGGGAGGGGTGAGCAGTACTTC